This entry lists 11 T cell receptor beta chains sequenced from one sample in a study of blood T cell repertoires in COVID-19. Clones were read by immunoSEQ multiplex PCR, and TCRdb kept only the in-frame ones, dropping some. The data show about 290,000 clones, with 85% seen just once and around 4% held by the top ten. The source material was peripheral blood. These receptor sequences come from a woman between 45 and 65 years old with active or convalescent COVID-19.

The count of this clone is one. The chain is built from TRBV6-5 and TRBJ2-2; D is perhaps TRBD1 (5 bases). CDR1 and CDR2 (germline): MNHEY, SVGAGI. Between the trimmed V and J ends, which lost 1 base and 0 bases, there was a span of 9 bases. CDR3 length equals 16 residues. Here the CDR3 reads CASSYLGHANTGELFF. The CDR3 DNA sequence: TGTGCCAGCAGTTACTTGGGGCACGCGAACACCGGGGAGCTGTTTTTT.

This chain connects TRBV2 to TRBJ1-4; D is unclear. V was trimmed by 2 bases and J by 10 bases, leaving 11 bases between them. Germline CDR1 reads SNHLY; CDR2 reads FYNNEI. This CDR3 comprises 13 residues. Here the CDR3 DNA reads TGTGCCAGCAGTGAAAGGAGTTCAGTAAAACTGTTTTTT. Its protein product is CASSERSSVKLFF.

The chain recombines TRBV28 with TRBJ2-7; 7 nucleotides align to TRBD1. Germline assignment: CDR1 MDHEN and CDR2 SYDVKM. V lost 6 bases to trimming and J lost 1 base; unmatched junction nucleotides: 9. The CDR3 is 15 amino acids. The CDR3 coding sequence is TGTGCCAGCAGAGACCGGGACAGAGTTTCCTACGAGCAGTACTTC. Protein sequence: CASRDRDRVSYEQYF.

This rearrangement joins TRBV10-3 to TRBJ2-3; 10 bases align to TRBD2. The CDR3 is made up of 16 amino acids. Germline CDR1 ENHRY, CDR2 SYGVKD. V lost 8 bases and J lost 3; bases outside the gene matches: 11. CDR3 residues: CAISSGRAEGTDTQYF. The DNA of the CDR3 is TGTGCCATCTCAAGCGGGAGGGCCGAAGGGACAGATACGCAGTATTTT.

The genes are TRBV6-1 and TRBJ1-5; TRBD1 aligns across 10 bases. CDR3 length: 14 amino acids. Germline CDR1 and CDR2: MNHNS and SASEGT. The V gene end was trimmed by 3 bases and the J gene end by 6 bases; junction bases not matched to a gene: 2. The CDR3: CASSETGGGQPQHF. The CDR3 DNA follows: TGTGCCAGCAGTGAGACAGGGGGCGGTCAGCCCCAGCATTTT.

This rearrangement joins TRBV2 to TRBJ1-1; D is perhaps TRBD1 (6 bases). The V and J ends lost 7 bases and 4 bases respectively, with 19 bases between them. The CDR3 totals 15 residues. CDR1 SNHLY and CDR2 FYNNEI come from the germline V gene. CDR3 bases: TGTGCCAGCAACCCAAACGGAAAAGGGGGCACTGAAGCTTTCTTT. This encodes CASNPNGKGGTEAFF.

The CDR3 is CASSLDRLGANNEQFF. CDR3 nucleotide sequence: TGTGCCAGCAGCTTAGATAGGTTAGGGGCCAACAATGAGCAGTTCTTC. V gene TRBV7-2 combines with J gene TRBJ2-1; a weak D match, TRBD1 (5 bases). CDR3 length equals 16 residues. The V and J ends lost 1 base and 5 bases respectively, with 15 bases between them. The V gene's germline CDR1 is SGHTA and CDR2 FQGNSA.

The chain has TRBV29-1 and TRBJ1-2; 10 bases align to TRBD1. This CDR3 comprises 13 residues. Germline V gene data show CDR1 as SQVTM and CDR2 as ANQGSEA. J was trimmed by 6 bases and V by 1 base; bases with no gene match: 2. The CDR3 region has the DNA TGCAGCGTTGAAGGAGGACAGGGGGATGGCTACACCTTC. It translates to CSVEGGQGDGYTF.

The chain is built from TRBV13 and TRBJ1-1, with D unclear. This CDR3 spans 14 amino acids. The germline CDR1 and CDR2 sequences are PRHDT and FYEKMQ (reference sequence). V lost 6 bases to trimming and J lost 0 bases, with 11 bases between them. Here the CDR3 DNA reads TGTGCCAGCAGTCCGGGTTTTGTGAACACTGAAGCTTTCTTT. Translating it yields CASSPGFVNTEAFF.

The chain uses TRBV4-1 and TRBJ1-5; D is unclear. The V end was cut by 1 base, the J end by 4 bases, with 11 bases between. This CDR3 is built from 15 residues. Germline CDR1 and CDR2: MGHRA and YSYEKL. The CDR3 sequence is CASSQVLNTNQPQHF. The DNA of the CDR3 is TGCGCCAGCAGCCAAGTTCTCAACACGAATCAGCCCCAGCATTTT.

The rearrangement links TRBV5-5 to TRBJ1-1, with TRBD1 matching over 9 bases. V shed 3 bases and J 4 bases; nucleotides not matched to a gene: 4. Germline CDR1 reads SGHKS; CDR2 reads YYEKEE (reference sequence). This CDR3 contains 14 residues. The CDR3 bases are TGTGCCAGCAGCTCGACAGGGGGGGTCACTGAAGCTTTCTTT. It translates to CASSSTGGVTEAFF.